These 28 T cell receptor beta chains originate from one sample sequenced in a study of T cells in Graves' hyperthyroidism and ophthalmopathy. RNA transcripts yielded amplified TCR beta CDR3 regions. The HTBI set primed first-round TCR CDR3 RT-PCR. A single record per CDR3 protein comes from TCRdb applying MiXCR to the multiplex PCR reads. The data contain 250,000 to 300,000 distinct CDR3 sequences, 13% to 15% of them singletons. The sample comprised blood. The source of these receptors is a middle-aged woman with Graves' hyperthyroidism that later progressed to Graves' ophthalmopathy.

Many counts were recorded for this clonotype. The chain employs TRBV3-1 and TRBJ2-1; 7 bases are a match to TRBD2. Germline trimming cut 3 bases from V and 0 bases from J; bases unmatched to any gene: 8. The CDR3 is 17 residues long. Germline V gene sequence: CDR1 LGHDT, CDR2 YNNKEL (reference sequence). CDR3 residues: CASSHTPWDYSYNEQFF. In nucleotides, the CDR3 is TGTGCCAGCAGCCATACACCCTGGGACTACTCCTACAATGAGCAGTTCTTC.

Note on this clonotype: A read error may produce the germline difference seen at one junction end. This chain joins TRBV5-1 and TRBJ2-1; TRBD2 matches 8 bases. Germline values: CDR1 SGHRS, CDR2 YFSETQ. The length of the CDR3 is 15 residues. The CDR3, as DNA: TGCGCCGGCAGCCCCGGGGGGGGACCCTACAATGAGCAGTTCTTC. Residues: CAGSPGGGPYNEQFF.

This clonotype was recorded many times. V usage is TRBV6-1 and J usage is TRBJ2-1; TRBD2 matches at 11 bases. J gave up 4 bases and V 6 bases, and 8 bases lay outside the gene matches. Germline V gives CDR1 MNHNS, CDR2 SASEGT. The CDR3 is 16 amino acids. The CDR3 sequence: CASRGLLAGVYNEQFF. The CDR3 nucleotides read TGTGCCAGCAGAGGACTACTAGCGGGGGTATACAATGAGCAGTTCTTC.

This clonotype has at least ten counts. The chain joins TRBV19 to TRBJ2-7; possible D gene TRBD2, 6 bases. This CDR3 spans 15 amino acids. CDR1 is LNHDA, CDR2 SQIVND, per germline (reference sequence). Trimming took off 6 bases at V and 1 base at J, with 16 bases between the two ends. This CDR3 is CASRSSAGPSYEQYF. CDR3 nucleotide sequence: TGTGCCAGTAGGTCCTCCGCGGGACCTTCCTACGAGCAGTACTTC.

At least ten counts were recorded for this clonotype. The chain carries TRBV29-1 and TRBJ1-5; D remains ambiguous. From germline, CDR1 is SQVTM and CDR2 ANQGSEA. Trimming cost V 5 bases and J 7 bases, with 15 bases left between them. The CDR3 has 13 amino acids. The CDR3: CSVIGEGDQPQHF. Here the CDR3 DNA reads TGCAGCGTTATCGGGGAGGGCGACCAGCCCCAGCATTTT.

This clonotype was found a few times. The CDR3 loop reads CASRKGTGNEQFF. The CDR3 bases are TGTGCCAGCAGAAAAGGGACAGGCAATGAGCAGTTCTTC. The chain carries TRBV6-1 and TRBJ2-1, with 8 bases lining up with TRBD1. V shed 6 bases, J shed 6 bases, and the junction held 4 bases outside the gene matches. Germline values: CDR1 MNHNS, CDR2 SASEGT. This CDR3 spans 13 amino acids.

This clonotype was recorded a few times. The chain uses TRBV7-9 and TRBJ2-7; D remains ambiguous. V was pared by 3 bases and J by 0 bases, with 9 bases between. The CDR3 runs to 14 residues. Germline CDR1 reads SEHNR; CDR2 reads FQNEAQ (reference sequence). The CDR3 DNA reads as TGTGCCAGCAGCTTCTCTTCTAACTCCTACGAGCAGTACTTC. It codes for CASSFSSNSYEQYF.

This clonotype was seen a few times. This rearrangement joins TRBV20-1 to TRBJ2-5, with no clear D. V lost 6 bases to trimming and J lost 12 bases, with 17 bases between them. The CDR3 sequence is 11 residues long. Germline V lookup: CDR1 DFQATT, CDR2 SNEGSKA (reference sequence). The DNA for the CDR3 is TGCAGTGCGGACCAAGAGGCTTCTGAGTACTTC. This codes for CSADQEASEYF.

The rearrangement links TRBV7-8 to TRBJ2-7; tentatively, D is TRBD1 or TRBD2 (5 bases each). Germline assignment: CDR1 SGHVS and CDR2 FQNEAQ. The V gene lost 5 bases and the J gene lost 4 bases, with 15 bases spanning the gap. The CDR3 extends over 14 amino acids. CDR3 loop: CASSGGGLGYEQYF. The CDR3, as DNA: TGTGCCAGCAGCGGGGGTGGGTTAGGGTACGAGCAGTACTTC.

This clonotype was seen many times. The V and J genes are TRBV29-1 and TRBJ2-7; D gene ambiguous. CDR1 SQVTM and CDR2 ANQGSEA come from the germline V gene. The CDR3 spans 12 residues. Trimming shortened V by 4 bases and J by 2 bases, and 9 bases separated the two germline ends. CDR3 bases: TGCAGCGTTGTGTCGGCAGCCTACGAGCAGTACTTC. Its translation: CSVVSAAYEQYF.

This clonotype was found many times. The chain combines TRBV5-1 with TRBJ2-1, with 12 bases that match TRBD2. Germline V gene lookup returns CDR1 SGHRS and CDR2 YFSETQ. The ends lost 2 bases at V and 3 bases at J; junction bases unmatched: 9. The CDR3 runs 18 residues. The CDR3 loop reads CASSLRTSGTPSYNEQFF. Written as DNA, the CDR3 is TGCGCCAGCAGCTTACGGACTAGCGGGACCCCGAGCTACAATGAGCAGTTCTTC. Supplemented by reference TRBV5-1 and TRBJ2-1, the full variable domain reads KAGVTQTPRYLIKTRGQQVTLSCSPISGHRSVSWYQQTPGQGLQFLFEYFSETQRNKGNFPGRFSGRQFSNSRSEMNVSTLELGDSALYLCASSLRTSGTPSYNEQFFGPGTRLTVL.

This clonotype was detected many times. An end of the junction does not agree with germline; a read error may underlie this. The chain has TRBV10-3 and TRBJ2-5; unclear D gene. Germline CDR1 is ENHRY and CDR2 is SYGVKD. The CDR3 runs 14 residues. The CDR3 reads CAIGELVGKETQYF. In nucleotides, the CDR3 is TGTGCCATCGGTGAGTTGGTCGGTAAAGAGACCCAGTACTTC.

This clonotype has ten or more counts. The chain recombines TRBV28 with TRBJ2-4, with TRBD1 identical over 10 bases. The CDR3 length is 19 residues. The ends lost 4 bases at V and 0 bases at J; junction bases unmatched: 12. Germline CDR1 MDHEN, CDR2 SYDVKM. In nucleotides, the CDR3 is TGTGCCAGCAGTTCCGTGACAGGGGGCGCGGGTCTAGCCAAAAACATTCAGTACTTC. This encodes CASSSVTGGAGLAKNIQYF.

The chain has TRBV11-2 and TRBJ1-5, with D maybe TRBD1 (6 bases). The CDR3 has 15 residues. Trimming took 5 bases from V and 4 from J, leaving 15 bases between them. CDR1 is SGHAT and CDR2 is FQNNGV in the germline V gene. This chain's CDR3 is CASSPRRQGNQPQHF. The CDR3 DNA follows: TGTGCCAGCAGCCCACGGCGGCAGGGGAATCAGCCCCAGCATTTT.

In its sample, this clonotype was seen a few times. The J gene is TRBJ1-5, the V gene TRBV5-8; 8 bases are shared with TRBD1. V lost 4 bases and J lost 1; bases outside the gene matches: 4. The CDR3 covers 15 residues. The germline V gene encodes CDR1 SGHTS and CDR2 YDEGEE. The DNA of the CDR3 is TGTGCCAGCAGCCGGACAGGGAAGAGCAATCAGCCCCAGCATTTT. Residues: CASSRTGKSNQPQHF. The full variable domain, its missing parts supplied by reference TRBV5-8 and TRBJ1-5, is EAGVTQSPTHLIKTRGQQATLRCSPISGHTSVYWYQQALGLGLQFLLWYDEGEERNRGNFPPRFSGRQFPNYSSELNVNALELEDSALYLCASSRTGKSNQPQHFGDGTRLSIL.

Many counts were recorded for this clonotype. The V and J genes are TRBV19 and TRBJ1-4; D gene uncertain. Germline CDR1 is LNHDA and CDR2 is SQIVND (reference sequence). The CDR3 consists of 14 residues. V lost 2 bases to trimming and J lost 6 bases, with 10 bases between them. For the CDR3, the DNA is TGTGCCAGTAGTATACTGCCACCCTATGAAAAACTGTTTTTT. Amino acid sequence: CASSILPPYEKLFF.

This clonotype was recorded at least ten times. This chain uses TRBV28 with TRBJ2-3; weak D call: TRBD2 (6 bases). CDR1 and CDR2 (germline): MDHEN, SYDVKM. The CDR3 runs 16 residues. Trimming removed 2 bases at V and 0 bases at J, with 12 bases between. CDR3 DNA: TGTGCCAGCAGTTTAGTATCAGGAGGGAGCACAGATACGCAGTATTTT. Translation: CASSLVSGGSTDTQYF.

This clonotype has at least ten counts. In DNA form, the CDR3 reads TGTGCCAGCAGCTTCATGGGTCGAGTCATCACTGAAGCTTTCTTT. Translated, it gives CASSFMGRVITEAFF. The chain uses TRBV7-2 and TRBJ1-1; D not certain. The CDR3 runs 15 residues. V gave up 3 bases and J gave up 4 bases, with 15 bases separating them. Germline V CDR1 and CDR2: SGHTA, FQGNSA.

This clonotype was seen a few times. The rearrangement uses TRBV9 and TRBJ2-3, with D hard to call. The ends were cut back, 0 bases at V and 2 bases at J, with 13 bases in the middle. Germline V gene data show CDR1 as SGDLS and CDR2 as YYNGEE. This CDR3 is 16 amino acids long. CDR3 in DNA: TGTGCCAGCAGCGTAGACCTGCGCGAATACACAGATACGCAGTATTTT. This codes for CASSVDLREYTDTQYF.

Remarks on this clonotype: This may stem from a read error, because a much larger clone lies one nucleotide away. The genes are TRBV4-2 and TRBJ2-2, with D hard to call. This CDR3 comprises 17 residues. Germline lookup yields CDR1 LGHNA and CDR2 YNFKEQ. Deletions cut 4 bases from V and 4 bases from J, with 19 bases between. CDR3 bases: TGTGCCAGCAGCCGAGTAGTTACCTACCTTATCACCGGGGAGCTGTTTTTT. This gives the protein CASSRVVTYLITGELFF.

This clonotype was counted many times. The CDR3 sequence is CASSQKVVTYEQYF. The CDR3 DNA follows: TGTGCCAGCAGTCAAAAAGTTGTGACCTACGAGCAGTACTTC. The chain employs TRBV6-1 and TRBJ2-7; no clear D gene. The CDR3 consists of 14 residues. Germline CDR1 and CDR2: MNHNS and SASEGT. Trimming removed 5 bases from V and 2 bases from J, with 13 bases in between.

This clonotype was detected ten times or more. The chain employs TRBV11-1 and TRBJ2-1, with 8 bases lining up with TRBD1. With V trimmed by 0 bases and J by 3 bases, 4 bases remained unmatched. This CDR3 comprises 16 residues. Germline V gene lookup returns CDR1 SGHAT and CDR2 FQDESV (reference sequence). The CDR3 DNA is TGTGCCAGCAGCTTAGCAATGGACAGGGTCTACAATGAGCAGTTCTTC. It encodes CASSLAMDRVYNEQFF.

The chain recombines TRBV27 with TRBJ2-6; D gene unclear. CDR3 length: 18 amino acids. Looked up from germline, CDR1 is MNHEY and CDR2 is SMNVEV (reference sequence). The V and J ends lost 3 bases and 0 bases respectively, with 15 bases between them. Here the CDR3 reads CASSFLLRQDSGANVLTF. The CDR3 DNA follows: TGTGCCAGCAGTTTCCTCTTACGCCAGGACTCTGGGGCCAACGTCCTGACTTTC. The full variable domain, with the rest looked up from reference TRBV27 and TRBJ2-6, is EAQVTQNPRYLITVTGKKLTVTCSQNMNHEYMSWYRQDPGLGLRQIYYSMNVEVTDKGDVPEGYKVSRKEKRNFPLILESPSPNQTSLYFCASSFLLRQDSGANVLTFGAGSRLTVL.

This clonotype has a count of ten or more. The V gene is TRBV19, the J gene TRBJ1-2; TRBD1 matches at 9 bases. The CDR3 is 15 residues long. CDR1 and CDR2 from the germline V gene are LNHDA and SQIVND (reference sequence). J lost 4 bases, V lost 5 bases, and 8 bases had no gene match. As DNA, the CDR3 is TGTGCCAGTAGTGTGCCGGGACAGGGTATCTATGGCTACACCTTC. Translating gives CASSVPGQGIYGYTF.

This clonotype was observed many times. V and J are TRBV11-2 and TRBJ2-7; 7 nucleotides agree with TRBD1. J was trimmed by 3 bases and V by 5 bases; bases with no gene match: 7. The CDR3 sequence is 14 residues long. Germline V gene lookup returns CDR1 SGHAT and CDR2 FQNNGV. The CDR3: CASSIVTGIYEQYF. The CDR3 nucleotides are TGTGCCAGCAGCATAGTGACAGGGATCTACGAGCAGTACTTC.

The CDR3 sequence: CSARPLASGSTDTQYF. For the CDR3, the DNA is TGCAGTGCTAGGCCCTTAGCGAGCGGGAGTACAGATACGCAGTATTTT. This chain connects TRBV20-1 to TRBJ2-3, with TRBD2 identical over 8 bases. This CDR3 has 16 amino acids. Germline values: CDR1 DFQATT, CDR2 SNEGSKA (reference sequence). The trim removed 3 bases at V and 3 bases at J, leaving 11 bases unmatched.

Note on this clonotype: It may be a read error: a sequence one base away is much more abundant. The CDR3 does not end in the conserved phenylalanine or tryptophan, so this is likely a read error. The V and J genes are TRBV20-1 and TRBJ2-4, with D perhaps matching TRBD2 (6 bases). The CDR3 totals 15 residues. Germline V CDR1 and CDR2: DFQATT, SNEGSKA (reference sequence). V shed 4 bases and J shed 6 bases, with 19 bases lying between them. CDR3 sequence reads: CSAILAQLALNIQYL. CDR3 coding DNA: TGCAGTGCTATCCTAGCGCAACTGGCCTTAAACATTCAGTACCTC.

This clonotype was counted at least ten times. The chain joins TRBV7-2 to TRBJ1-2; the D is unclear. V lost 0 bases, J lost 0 bases, and 11 bases lay in between. The CDR3 is 16 residues long. Germline loops: CDR1 SGHTA, CDR2 FQGNSA. The CDR3 DNA follows: TGTGCCAGCAGCTTAGCGCCGGACTCAACTAACTATGGCTACACCTTC. Protein sequence: CASSLAPDSTNYGYTF.